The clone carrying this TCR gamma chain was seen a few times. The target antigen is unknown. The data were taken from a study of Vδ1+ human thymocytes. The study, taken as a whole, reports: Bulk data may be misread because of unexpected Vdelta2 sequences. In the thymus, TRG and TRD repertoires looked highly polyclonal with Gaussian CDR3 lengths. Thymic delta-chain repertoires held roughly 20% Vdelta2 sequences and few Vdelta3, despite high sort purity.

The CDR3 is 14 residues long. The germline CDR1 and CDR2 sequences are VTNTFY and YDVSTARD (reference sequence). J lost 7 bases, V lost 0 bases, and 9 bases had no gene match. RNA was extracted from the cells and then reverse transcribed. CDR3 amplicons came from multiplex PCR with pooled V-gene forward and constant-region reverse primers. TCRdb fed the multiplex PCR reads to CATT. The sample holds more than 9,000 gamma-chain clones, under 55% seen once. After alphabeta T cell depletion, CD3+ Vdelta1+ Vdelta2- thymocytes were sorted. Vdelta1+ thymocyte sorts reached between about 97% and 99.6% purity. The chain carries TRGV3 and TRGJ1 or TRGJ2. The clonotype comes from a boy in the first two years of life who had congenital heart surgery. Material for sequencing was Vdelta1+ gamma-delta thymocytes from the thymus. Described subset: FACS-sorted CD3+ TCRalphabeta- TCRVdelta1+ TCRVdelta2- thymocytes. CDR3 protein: CATWDRPYKYKKLF. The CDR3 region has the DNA TGTGCCACCTGGGACAGGCCTTATAAGTATAAGAAACTCTTT.